This is a list of T cell receptor beta chains from one sample in a study of radiation and T cells in renal cell carcinoma. Only in-frame clones appear in the TCRdb table, and some are missing; sequencing was by immunoSEQ multiplex PCR. In the table there are around 16,000 clones, approximately 48% of which are singletons. Sequenced material: tumor tissue, taken from a patient whose treatment included radiotherapy and nephrectomy. These TCRs come from a woman aged 55-70 years with renal cell carcinoma. Each CDR3 is given with its conserved first and last residue.

v_call cdr3_length cdr3_aa
TRBV9 16 CASSPSPDGANYGYTF
TRBV7-3 15 CASSVTGTGGTEAFF
TRBV9 15 CASSVGGIGYNEQFF
TRBV11-2 12 CASRHGHYEQYF
TRBV5-1 15 CASWASQGLNYGYTF
TRBV28 14 CATTTSGGSYEQYF
TRBV5-5 16 CASEDRTYSGANVLTF
TRBV28 15 CASSLGQGSNQPQHF
TRBV7-9 14 CASSGQPQYNEQFF
TRBV7-6 14 CASSLWAENTEAFF
TRBV30 14 CAWSGGSYTGELFF
TRBV20-1 11 CSAEHYNEQFF
TRBV4-1 18 CASSQVASGDKLIYEQYF
TRBV7-6 15 CASSRSGVATGELFF
TRBV6-5 13 CASSYPLSQEQFF
TRBV5-4 16 CASSYTGARFNQPQHF
TRBV7-2 14 CASSELTGPGELFF
TRBV27 14 CASSLAGGALGYTF
TRBV20-1 11 CSARYGYEQYF
TRBV18 14 CASSALVGQGEQYF
TRBV9 13 CASSQEGYQPQHF
TRBV10-3 15 CAISVSAGPSGEQFF
TRBV4-2 11 CASSLGGEQYF
TRBV18 13 CASSGEPVLEQYF
TRBV5-4 12 CASSGLTGELFF